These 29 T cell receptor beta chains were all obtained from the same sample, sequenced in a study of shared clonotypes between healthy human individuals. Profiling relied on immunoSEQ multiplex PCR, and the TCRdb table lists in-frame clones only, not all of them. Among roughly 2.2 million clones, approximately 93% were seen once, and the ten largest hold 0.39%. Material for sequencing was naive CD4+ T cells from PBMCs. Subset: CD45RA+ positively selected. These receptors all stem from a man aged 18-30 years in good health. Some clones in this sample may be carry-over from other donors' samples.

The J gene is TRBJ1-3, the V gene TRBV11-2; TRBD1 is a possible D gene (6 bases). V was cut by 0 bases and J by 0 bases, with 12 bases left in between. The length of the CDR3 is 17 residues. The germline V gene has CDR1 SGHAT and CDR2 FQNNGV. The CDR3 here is CASSLDRGRSSGNTIYF. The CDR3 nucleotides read TGTGCCAGCAGCTTAGACAGGGGAAGAAGCTCTGGAAACACCATATATTTT. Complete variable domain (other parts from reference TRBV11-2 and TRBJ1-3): EAGVAQSPRYKIIEKRQSVAFWCNPISGHATLYWYQQILGQGPKLLIQFQNNGVVDDSQLPKDRFSAERLKGVDSTLKIQPAKLEDSAVYLCASSLDRGRSSGNTIYFGEGSWLTVV.

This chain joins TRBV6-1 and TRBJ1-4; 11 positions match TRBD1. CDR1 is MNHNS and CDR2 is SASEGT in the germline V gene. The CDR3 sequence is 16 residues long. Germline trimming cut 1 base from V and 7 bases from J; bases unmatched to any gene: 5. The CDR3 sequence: CASSEVPGTGGEKLFF. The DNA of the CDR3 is TGTGCCAGCAGTGAAGTTCCCGGGACAGGGGGTGAAAAACTGTTTTTT.

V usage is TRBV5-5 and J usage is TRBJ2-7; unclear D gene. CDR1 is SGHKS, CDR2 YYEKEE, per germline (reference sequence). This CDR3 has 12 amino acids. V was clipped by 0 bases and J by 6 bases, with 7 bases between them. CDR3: CASSLGLGEQYF. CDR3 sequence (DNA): TGTGCCAGCAGCTTGGGCCTTGGCGAGCAGTACTTC.

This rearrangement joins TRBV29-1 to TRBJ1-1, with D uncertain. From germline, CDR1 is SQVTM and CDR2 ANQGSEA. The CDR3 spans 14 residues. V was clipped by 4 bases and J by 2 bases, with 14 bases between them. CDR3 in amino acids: CSVAPLLINTEAFF. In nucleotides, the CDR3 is TGCAGCGTTGCGCCGTTACTTATTAACACTGAAGCTTTCTTT.

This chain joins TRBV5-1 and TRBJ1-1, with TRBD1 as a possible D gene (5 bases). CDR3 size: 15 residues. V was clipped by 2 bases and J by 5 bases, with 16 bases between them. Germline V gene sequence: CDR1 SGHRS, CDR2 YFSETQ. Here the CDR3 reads CASSFNPGRETEAFF. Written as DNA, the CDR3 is TGCGCCAGCAGCTTCAACCCAGGGCGGGAAACTGAAGCTTTCTTT.

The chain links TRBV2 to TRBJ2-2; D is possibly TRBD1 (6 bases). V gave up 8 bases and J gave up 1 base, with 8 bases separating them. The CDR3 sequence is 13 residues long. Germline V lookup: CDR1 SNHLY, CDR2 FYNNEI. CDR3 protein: CASLQGNTGELFF. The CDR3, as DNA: TGTGCCAGCCTACAGGGGAACACCGGGGAGCTGTTTTTT.

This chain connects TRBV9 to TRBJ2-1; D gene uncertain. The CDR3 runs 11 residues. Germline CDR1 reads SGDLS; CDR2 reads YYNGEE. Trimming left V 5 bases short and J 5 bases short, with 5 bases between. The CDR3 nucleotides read TGTGCCAGCAGTTCCAACAATGAGCAGTTCTTC. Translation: CASSSNNEQFF.

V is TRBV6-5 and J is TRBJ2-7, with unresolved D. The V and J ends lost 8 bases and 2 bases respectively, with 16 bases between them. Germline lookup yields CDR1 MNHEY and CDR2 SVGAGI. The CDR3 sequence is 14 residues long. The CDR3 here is CASQTPGLPYEQYF. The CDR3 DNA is TGTGCCAGCCAAACGCCGGGCCTACCCTACGAGCAGTACTTC.

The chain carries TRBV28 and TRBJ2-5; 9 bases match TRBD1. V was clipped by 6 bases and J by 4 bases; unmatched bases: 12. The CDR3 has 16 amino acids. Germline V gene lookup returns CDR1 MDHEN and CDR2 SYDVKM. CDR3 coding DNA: TGTGCCAGCAGCCCCCAGGGACAGGGAAAGGGAGAGACCCAGTACTTC. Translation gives CASSPQGQGKGETQYF.

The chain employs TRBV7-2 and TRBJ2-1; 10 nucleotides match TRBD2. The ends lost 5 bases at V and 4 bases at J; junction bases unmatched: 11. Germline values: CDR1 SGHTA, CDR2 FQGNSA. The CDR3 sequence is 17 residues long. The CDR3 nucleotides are TGTGCCAGCAGCCCGGTTTCGACTAGCGGGTCTTACAATGAGCAGTTCTTC. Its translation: CASSPVSTSGSYNEQFF.

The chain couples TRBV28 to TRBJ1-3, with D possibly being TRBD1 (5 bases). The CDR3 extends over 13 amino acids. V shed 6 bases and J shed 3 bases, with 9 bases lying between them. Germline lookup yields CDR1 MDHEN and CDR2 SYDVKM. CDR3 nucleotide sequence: TGTGCCAGCAGGCGACAGATTGGAAACACCATATATTTT. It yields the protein CASRRQIGNTIYF.

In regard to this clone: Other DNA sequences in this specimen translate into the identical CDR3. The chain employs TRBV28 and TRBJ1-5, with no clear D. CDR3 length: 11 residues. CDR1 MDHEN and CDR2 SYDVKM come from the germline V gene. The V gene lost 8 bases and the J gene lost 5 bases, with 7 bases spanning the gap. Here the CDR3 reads CASSSYQPQHF. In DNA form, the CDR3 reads TGTGCCAGCTCATCCTATCAGCCCCAGCATTTT. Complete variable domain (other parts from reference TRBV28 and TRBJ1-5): DVKVTQSSRYLVKRTGEKVFLECVQDMDHENMFWYRQDPGLGLRLIYFSYDVKMKEKGDIPEGYSVSREKKERFSLILESASTNQTSMYLCASSSYQPQHFGDGTRLSIL.

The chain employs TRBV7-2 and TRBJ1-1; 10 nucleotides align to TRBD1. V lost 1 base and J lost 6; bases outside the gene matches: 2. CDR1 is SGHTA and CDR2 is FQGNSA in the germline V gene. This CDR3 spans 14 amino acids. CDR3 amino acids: CASSLGDRGPEAFF. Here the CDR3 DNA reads TGTGCCAGCAGCTTAGGGGACAGGGGACCTGAAGCTTTCTTT.

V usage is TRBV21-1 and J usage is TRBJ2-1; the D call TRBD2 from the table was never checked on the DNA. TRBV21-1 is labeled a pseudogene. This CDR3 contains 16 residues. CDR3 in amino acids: CASSDSGPRTRNEQFF. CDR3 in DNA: TGTGCCAGCAGCGATAGCGGGCCCAGAACTCGGAATGAGCAGTTCTTC.

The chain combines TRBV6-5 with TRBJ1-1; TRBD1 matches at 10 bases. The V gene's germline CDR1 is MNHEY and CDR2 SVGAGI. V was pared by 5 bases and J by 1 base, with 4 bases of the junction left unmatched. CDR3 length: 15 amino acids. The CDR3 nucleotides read TGTGCCAGCAGTCACGACAGGGGGCAGAACACTGAAGCTTTCTTT. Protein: CASSHDRGQNTEAFF.

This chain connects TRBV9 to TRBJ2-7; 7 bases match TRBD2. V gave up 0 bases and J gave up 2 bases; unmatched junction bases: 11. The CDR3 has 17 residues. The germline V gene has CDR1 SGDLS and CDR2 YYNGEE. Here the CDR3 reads CASSVGRVAGTTYEQYF. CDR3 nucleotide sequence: TGTGCCAGCAGCGTAGGCCGAGTAGCGGGCACCACCTACGAGCAGTACTTC. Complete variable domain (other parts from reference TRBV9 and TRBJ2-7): DSGVTQTPKHLITATGQRVTLRCSPRSGDLSVYWYQQSLDQGLQFLIQYYNGEERAKGNILERFSAQQFPDLHSELNLSSLELGDSALYFCASSVGRVAGTTYEQYFGPGTRLTVT.

In DNA, the CDR3 is TGTGCCAGCTCAGTCGAGGGGAACTACAATGAGCAGTTCTTC. The encoded protein is CASSVEGNYNEQFF. The chain uses TRBV18 and TRBJ2-1; D might be TRBD1 or TRBD2, each matching 5 bases. From germline, CDR1 is KGHSH and CDR2 LQKENI. V shed 5 bases and J shed 3 bases, with 11 bases lying between them. CDR3 size: 14 residues.

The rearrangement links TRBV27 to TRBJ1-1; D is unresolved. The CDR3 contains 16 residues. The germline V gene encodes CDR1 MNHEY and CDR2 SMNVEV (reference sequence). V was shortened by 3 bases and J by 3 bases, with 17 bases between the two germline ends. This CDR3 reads CASSFNRRERDTEAFF. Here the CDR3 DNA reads TGTGCCAGCAGTTTTAATAGGCGGGAGCGGGACACTGAAGCTTTCTTT.

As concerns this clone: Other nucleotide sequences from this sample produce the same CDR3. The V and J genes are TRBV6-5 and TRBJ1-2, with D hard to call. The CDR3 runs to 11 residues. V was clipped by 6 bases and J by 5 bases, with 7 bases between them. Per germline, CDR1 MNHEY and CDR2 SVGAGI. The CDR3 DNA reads TGTGCCAGCAGACGAGGGTATGGCTACACCTTC. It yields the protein CASRRGYGYTF.

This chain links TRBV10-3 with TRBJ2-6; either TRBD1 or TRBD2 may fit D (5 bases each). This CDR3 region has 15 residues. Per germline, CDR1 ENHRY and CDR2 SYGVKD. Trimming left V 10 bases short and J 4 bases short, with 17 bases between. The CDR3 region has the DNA TGTGCCACCGCCGACATGGGGACCGGGGCCAACGTCCTGACTTTC. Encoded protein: CATADMGTGANVLTF.

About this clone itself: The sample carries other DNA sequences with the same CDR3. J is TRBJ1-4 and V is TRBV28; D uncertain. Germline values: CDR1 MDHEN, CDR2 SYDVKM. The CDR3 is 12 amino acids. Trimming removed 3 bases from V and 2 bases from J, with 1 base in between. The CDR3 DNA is TGTGCCAGCAGTTTCACTAATGAAAAACTGTTTTTT. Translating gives CASSFTNEKLFF.

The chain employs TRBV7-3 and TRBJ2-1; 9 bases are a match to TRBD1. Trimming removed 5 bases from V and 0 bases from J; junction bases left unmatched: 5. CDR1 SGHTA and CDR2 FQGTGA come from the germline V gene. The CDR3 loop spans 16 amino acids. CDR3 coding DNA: TGTGCCAGCAGCCCAGGACAGGGGAACTCCTACAATGAGCAGTTCTTC. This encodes CASSPGQGNSYNEQFF.

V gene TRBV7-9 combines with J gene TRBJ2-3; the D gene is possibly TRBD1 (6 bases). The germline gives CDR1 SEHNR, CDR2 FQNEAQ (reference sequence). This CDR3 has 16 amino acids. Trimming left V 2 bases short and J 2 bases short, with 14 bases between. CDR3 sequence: CASSLNGQGPTDTQYF. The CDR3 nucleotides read TGTGCCAGCAGCTTAAATGGGCAGGGGCCCACAGATACGCAGTATTTT.

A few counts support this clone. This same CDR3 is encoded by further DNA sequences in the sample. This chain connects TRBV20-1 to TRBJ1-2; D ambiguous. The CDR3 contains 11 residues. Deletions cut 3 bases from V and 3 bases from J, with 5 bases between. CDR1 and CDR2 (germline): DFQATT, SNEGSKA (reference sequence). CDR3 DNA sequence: TGCAGTGCTAGGCGGGACTATGGCTACACCTTC. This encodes CSARRDYGYTF.

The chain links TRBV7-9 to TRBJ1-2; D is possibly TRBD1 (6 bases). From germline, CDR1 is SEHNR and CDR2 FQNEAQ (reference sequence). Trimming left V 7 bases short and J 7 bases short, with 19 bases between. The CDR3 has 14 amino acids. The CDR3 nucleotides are TGTGCCAGCATCATCGGGGGGCCAACGGCTGGCTACACCTTC. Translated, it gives CASIIGGPTAGYTF.

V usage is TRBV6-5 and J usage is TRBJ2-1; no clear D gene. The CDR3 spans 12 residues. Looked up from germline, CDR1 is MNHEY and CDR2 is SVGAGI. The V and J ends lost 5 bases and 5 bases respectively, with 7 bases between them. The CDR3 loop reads CASSSRNNEQFF. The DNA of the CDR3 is TGTGCCAGCAGTAGCAGAAACAATGAGCAGTTCTTC.

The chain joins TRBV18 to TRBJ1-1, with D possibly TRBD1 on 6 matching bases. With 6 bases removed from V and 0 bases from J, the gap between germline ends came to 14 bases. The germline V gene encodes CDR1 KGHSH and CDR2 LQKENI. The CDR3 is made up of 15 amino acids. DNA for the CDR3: TGTGCCAGCTCTCAAGCGGGACAAATGAACACTGAAGCTTTCTTT. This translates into CASSQAGQMNTEAFF. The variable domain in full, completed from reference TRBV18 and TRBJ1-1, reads NAGVMQNPRHLVRRRGQEARLRCSPMKGHSHVYWYRQLPEEGLKFMVYLQKENIIDESGMPKERFSAEFPKEGPSILRIQQVVRGDSAAYFCASSQAGQMNTEAFFGQGTRLTVV.

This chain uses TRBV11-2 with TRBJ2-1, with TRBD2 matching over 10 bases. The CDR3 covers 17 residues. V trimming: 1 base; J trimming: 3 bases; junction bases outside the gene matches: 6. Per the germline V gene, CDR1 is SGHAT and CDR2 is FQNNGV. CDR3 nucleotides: TGTGCCAGCAGCTTAGTGTCGGGACTAGCGTACTACAATGAGCAGTTCTTC. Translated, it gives CASSLVSGLAYYNEQFF.

CDR3 loop: CASTGQVQETQYF. The CDR3, as DNA: TGCGCCAGCACGGGACAGGTACAAGAGACCCAGTACTTC. The V gene is TRBV5-1, the J gene TRBJ2-5; 8 bases match TRBD1. V shed 6 bases and J 2 bases; nucleotides not matched to a gene: 3. The CDR3 is 13 residues long. Germline V lookup: CDR1 SGHRS, CDR2 YFSETQ.